This TCR beta chain comes out of a study of T cell repertoires in cytomegalovirus infection. General study findings and limits: Predominance within the ex vivo response was attributable to HLA-C-restricted CMV-specific TCR beta clonotypes.

A word on this clonotype: Its target is unknown.

This CDR3 has 13 residues. Germline lookup yields CDR1 MNHEY and CDR2 SVGAGI. Trimming removed 7 bases at V and 5 bases at J, with 11 bases between. TCRdb recomputed calls from the reads with MiXCR, one row per CDR3 protein. The sample holds around 350,000 distinct CDR3 sequences, about a sixth seen once. V is TRBV6-5 and J is TRBJ1-4; D is possibly TRBD1 (5 bases). The sequence derives from a human donor in good health (CMV status not recorded). Some clones in this sample may be carry-over from other donors' samples. Sequences were obtained from PBMCs. The CDR3, as DNA: TGTGCCAGCACGGGGGGGTCGAATGAAAAACTGTTTTTT. Its translation is CASTGGSNEKLFF.